This is a list of T cell receptor beta chains from one sample in a study of blood T cells in healthy people across ages. TCRdb redid the calling of the 5' RACE reads with MiXCR, one entry per CDR3 protein. The sample yields about 650,000 distinct CDR3 sequences, approximately 29% seen once. The sequencing sample was made of blood. The receptor set was obtained from a woman of 80 years or more in good health. The CDR3 runs from the conserved cysteine through the conserved F or W. D genes are given only for firm matches. The size entry is marked missing in some rows and otherwise reads once, few, many or a size class.

clone size: .; V gene: TRBV10-3; D gene: .; J gene: TRBJ2-5; CDR3 protein: CAISDWTAPEQTQYF; CDR3 DNA: TGTGCCATCAGTGATTGGACAGCCCCGGAGCAGACCCAGTACTTC
clone size: .; V gene: TRBV12-3/TRBV12-4; D gene: .; J gene: TRBJ2-1; CDR3 protein: CASSLPVGNNEQFF; CDR3 DNA: TGTGCCAGCAGTTTACCGGTCGGAAACAATGAGCAGTTCTTC
clone size: few; V gene: TRBV19; D gene: .; J gene: TRBJ1-2; CDR3 protein: CASSTGFGYGYTF; CDR3 DNA: TGTGCCAGTAGTACAGGGTTCGGTTATGGCTACACCTTC
clone size: few; V gene: TRBV28; D gene: .; J gene: TRBJ2-2; CDR3 protein: CASSLPRTLTGELFF; CDR3 DNA: TGTGCCAGCAGTTTACCTCGGACGCTCACCGGGGAGCTGTTTTTT
clone size: many; V gene: TRBV7-8; D gene: TRBD1; J gene: TRBJ2-7; CDR3 protein: CASSLVLGQGAPYEQYF; CDR3 DNA: TGTGCCAGCAGCTTAGTACTCGGACAGGGGGCTCCTTACGAGCAGTACTTC
clone size: many; V gene: TRBV7-3; D gene: .; J gene: TRBJ1-2; CDR3 protein: CASSSDGANYGYTF; CDR3 DNA: TGTGCCAGCAGTTCGGACGGCGCTAACTATGGCTACACCTTC
clone size: .; V gene: TRBV20-1; D gene: .; J gene: TRBJ1-2; CDR3 protein: CSAPKVQDFYGYTF; CDR3 DNA: TGCAGTGCCCCAAAGGTCCAGGACTTCTATGGCTACACCTTC
clone size: many; V gene: TRBV5-1; D gene: .; J gene: TRBJ2-7; CDR3 protein: CASSLPRFGEQYF; CDR3 DNA: TGCGCCAGCAGCTTACCCCGATTCGGGGAGCAGTACTTC
clone size: few; V gene: TRBV6-2/TRBV6-3; D gene: .; J gene: TRBJ1-5; CDR3 protein: CASSYSVEGNQPQHF; CDR3 DNA: TGTGCCAGCAGTTACTCGGTGGAAGGCAATCAGCCCCAGCATTTT
clone size: many; V gene: TRBV20-1; D gene: .; J gene: TRBJ2-3; CDR3 protein: CSASLRLESQYF; CDR3 DNA: TGCAGTGCTAGCCTTAGACTAGAGTCGCAGTATTTT
clone size: .; V gene: TRBV7-9; D gene: .; J gene: TRBJ1-1; CDR3 protein: CASGQGSYAEAFF; CDR3 DNA: TGTGCCAGCGGCCAGGGATCTTACGCTGAAGCTTTCTTT
clone size: many; V gene: TRBV7-3; D gene: TRBD2; J gene: TRBJ2-3; CDR3 protein: CASSHLSGDAGTDTQYF; CDR3 DNA: TGTGCCAGCAGCCACCTCAGCGGGGATGCCGGCACAGATACGCAGTATTTT
clone size: many; V gene: TRBV2; D gene: TRBD2; J gene: TRBJ2-3; CDR3 protein: CASIVDGAGGVTDTQYF; CDR3 DNA: TGTGCCAGCATAGTCGATGGAGCGGGGGGGGTCACAGATACGCAGTATTTT
clone size: .; V gene: TRBV6-1; D gene: .; J gene: TRBJ2-3; CDR3 protein: CASSEEGGAGHTQYF; CDR3 DNA: TGTGCCAGCAGTGAAGAAGGGGGGGCGGGACATACGCAGTATTTT
clone size: .; V gene: TRBV2; D gene: .; J gene: TRBJ1-4; CDR3 protein: CASRSYLATNEKLFF; CDR3 DNA: TGTGCCAGCAGGTCCTACCTGGCAACTAATGAAAAACTGTTTTTT
clone size: many; V gene: TRBV6-6; D gene: .; J gene: TRBJ1-2; CDR3 protein: CASSPHPVTYGYTF; CDR3 DNA: TGTGCCAGCAGTCCGCACCCGGTGACATATGGCTACACCTTC
clone size: .; V gene: TRBV6-5; D gene: .; J gene: TRBJ1-6; CDR3 protein: CASSYGRNSPLHF; CDR3 DNA: TGTGCCAGCAGTTACGGTAGAAATTCACCCCTCCACTTT
clone size: few; V gene: TRBV5-6; D gene: .; J gene: TRBJ1-1; CDR3 protein: CASSLEVGGTEAFF; CDR3 DNA: TGTGCCAGCAGCTTGGAGGTCGGGGGCACTGAAGCTTTCTTT
clone size: many; V gene: TRBV6-1; D gene: TRBD2; J gene: TRBJ2-7; CDR3 protein: CAVREGREPYAQYF; CDR3 DNA: TGTGCCGTGAGGGAGGGAAGAGAGCCCTACGCGCAGTACTTC
clone size: few; V gene: TRBV7-3; D gene: TRBD2; J gene: TRBJ2-2; CDR3 protein: CASSRGEALAGGRIAGELFF; CDR3 DNA: TGTGCCAGCAGCCGAGGGGAGGCCCTAGCGGGGGGGCGTATTGCCGGGGAGCTGTTTTTT
clone size: many; V gene: TRBV3-1; D gene: .; J gene: TRBJ2-7; CDR3 protein: CASSQAGRYEQYF; CDR3 DNA: TGTGCCAGCAGCCAAGCAGGGAGGTACGAGCAGTACTTC
clone size: .; V gene: TRBV20-1; D gene: .; J gene: TRBJ2-7; CDR3 protein: CSATRAGLNTYEQYF; CDR3 DNA: TGCAGTGCGACGAGAGCGGGCCTAAACACCTACGAGCAGTACTTC
clone size: many; V gene: TRBV7-7; D gene: .; J gene: TRBJ2-7; CDR3 protein: CASSLSDGEYVQQYF; CDR3 DNA: TGTGCCAGCAGCTTATCGGACGGGGAGTACGTACAGCAGTACTTC
clone size: .; V gene: TRBV20-1; D gene: TRBD1; J gene: TRBJ2-7; CDR3 protein: CSAWGQGEREQYF; CDR3 DNA: TGCAGTGCTTGGGGACAGGGGGAACGCGAGCAGTACTTC
clone size: many; V gene: TRBV6-6; D gene: .; J gene: TRBJ1-1; CDR3 protein: CASRISMNTEAFF; CDR3 DNA: TGTGCCAGCAGGATATCCATGAACACTGAAGCTTTCTTT
clone size: few; V gene: TRBV3-1; D gene: .; J gene: TRBJ1-6; CDR3 protein: CASSQAVGANLGPLHF; CDR3 DNA: TGTGCCAGCAGCCAAGCTGTCGGGGCTAATCTTGGACCCCTCCACTTT
clone size: once; V gene: TRBV7-8; D gene: .; J gene: TRBJ2-1; CDR3 protein: CASSLLRTGLGNEQFF; CDR3 DNA: TGTGCCAGCAGCTTACTCAGGACTGGGCTGGGGAATGAGCAGTTCTTC
clone size: .; V gene: TRBV12-3/TRBV12-4; D gene: .; J gene: TRBJ2-3; CDR3 protein: CASSSPRGETTDTRYF; CDR3 DNA: TGTGCCAGCAGTTCCCCCCGGGGAGAGACCACAGATACACGGTATTTT
clone size: many; V gene: TRBV7-2; D gene: .; J gene: TRBJ2-5; CDR3 protein: CASSLRPPGGGETQYF; CDR3 DNA: TGTGCCAGCAGCTTACGCCCCCCAGGGGGGGGGGAGACCCAGTACTTC
clone size: many; V gene: TRBV9; D gene: .; J gene: TRBJ1-6; CDR3 protein: CASSVQQENSPLHF; CDR3 DNA: TGTGCCAGCAGCGTACAACAAGAAAATTCACCCCTCCACTTT
clone size: .; V gene: TRBV18; D gene: .; J gene: TRBJ2-6; CDR3 protein: CASSPPGGLGIAGANVLTF; CDR3 DNA: TGTGCCAGCTCACCCCCCGGGGGGCTGGGTATTGCTGGGGCCAACGTCCTGACTTTC
clone size: many; V gene: TRBV3-1; D gene: .; J gene: TRBJ1-2; CDR3 protein: CASSQSTGDGFTF; CDR3 DNA: TGTGCCAGCAGCCAATCGACAGGAGATGGCTTCACCTTC
clone size: .; V gene: TRBV20-1; D gene: .; J gene: TRBJ1-5; CDR3 protein: CSANAGPHQPQHF; CDR3 DNA: TGCAGTGCCAACGCGGGCCCCCATCAGCCCCAGCATTTT
clone size: .; V gene: TRBV20-1; D gene: .; J gene: TRBJ1-5; CDR3 protein: CSARPWRGRAEYSNQPQHF; CDR3 DNA: TGCAGTGCTAGACCCTGGAGGGGGAGGGCGGAATATAGCAATCAGCCCCAGCATTTT
clone size: many; V gene: TRBV20-1; D gene: .; J gene: TRBJ1-6; CDR3 protein: CSAREPGHYNSPLHF; CDR3 DNA: TGCAGTGCTAGAGAACCGGGACACTATAATTCACCCCTCCACTTT
clone size: few; V gene: TRBV30; D gene: .; J gene: TRBJ1-6; CDR3 protein: CAWKSSGVNSPLHF; CDR3 DNA: TGTGCCTGGAAATCATCGGGGGTTAATTCACCCCTCCACTTT
clone size: many; V gene: TRBV15; D gene: .; J gene: TRBJ2-7; CDR3 protein: CATSREPMGAYEQYF; CDR3 DNA: TGTGCCACCAGCAGAGAGCCGATGGGTGCCTACGAGCAGTACTTC
clone size: .; V gene: TRBV5-1; D gene: TRBD1; J gene: TRBJ1-2; CDR3 protein: CASSADGTGRIGYTF; CDR3 DNA: TGCGCCAGCAGCGCGGATGGGACAGGTCGTATTGGCTACACCTTC
clone size: .; V gene: TRBV7-2; D gene: .; J gene: TRBJ1-2; CDR3 protein: CASSVGYYGYTF; CDR3 DNA: TGTGCCAGCAGCGTTGGGTACTATGGCTACACCTTC
clone size: many; V gene: TRBV6-5; D gene: .; J gene: TRBJ2-7; CDR3 protein: CASRKQGLYEQYF; CDR3 DNA: TGTGCCAGCAGAAAGCAGGGCCTCTACGAGCAGTACTTC
clone size: few; V gene: TRBV9; D gene: .; J gene: TRBJ1-1; CDR3 protein: CASSASVNTEAFF; CDR3 DNA: TGTGCCAGCAGCGCCTCAGTGAACACTGAAGCTTTCTTT
clone size: many; V gene: TRBV7-2; D gene: .; J gene: TRBJ2-2; CDR3 protein: CASSYRGWGTGELFF; CDR3 DNA: TGTGCCAGCAGCTATAGGGGTTGGGGCACCGGGGAGCTGTTTTTT
clone size: .; V gene: TRBV20-1; D gene: TRBD2; J gene: TRBJ2-1; CDR3 protein: CSARAGTSGRNEQFF; CDR3 DNA: TGCAGTGCTCGGGCTGGGACTAGCGGCCGCAATGAGCAGTTCTTC
clone size: many; V gene: TRBV7-2; D gene: .; J gene: TRBJ1-1; CDR3 protein: CASSPTSAYGNTEAFF; CDR3 DNA: TGTGCCAGCAGCCCAACCTCAGCTTACGGGAACACTGAAGCTTTCTTT
clone size: .; V gene: TRBV6-1; D gene: .; J gene: TRBJ1-1; CDR3 protein: CASNGHMNTEAFF; CDR3 DNA: TGTGCCAGCAATGGACATATGAACACTGAAGCTTTCTTT
clone size: many; V gene: TRBV5-1; D gene: .; J gene: TRBJ1-1; CDR3 protein: CASRGSMNTEAFF; CDR3 DNA: TGCGCCAGCAGGGGCAGCATGAACACTGAAGCTTTCTTT
clone size: once; V gene: TRBV7-3; D gene: TRBD2; J gene: TRBJ2-7; CDR3 protein: CASSLRPSGAVEQYF; CDR3 DNA: TGTGCCAGCAGCTTAAGGCCTAGCGGGGCCGTCGAGCAGTACTTC
clone size: many; V gene: TRBV2; D gene: .; J gene: TRBJ1-5; CDR3 protein: CASSQRRTGLYQPQHF; CDR3 DNA: TGTGCCAGCAGTCAAAGGCGGACCGGTTTATATCAGCCCCAGCATTTT
clone size: many; V gene: TRBV6-5; D gene: TRBD2; J gene: TRBJ2-1; CDR3 protein: CASSYSPGLAGDINLFYNEQFF; CDR3 DNA: TGTGCCAGCAGTTATTCACCGGGACTAGCGGGAGATATTAACCTCTTCTACAATGAGCAGTTCTTC